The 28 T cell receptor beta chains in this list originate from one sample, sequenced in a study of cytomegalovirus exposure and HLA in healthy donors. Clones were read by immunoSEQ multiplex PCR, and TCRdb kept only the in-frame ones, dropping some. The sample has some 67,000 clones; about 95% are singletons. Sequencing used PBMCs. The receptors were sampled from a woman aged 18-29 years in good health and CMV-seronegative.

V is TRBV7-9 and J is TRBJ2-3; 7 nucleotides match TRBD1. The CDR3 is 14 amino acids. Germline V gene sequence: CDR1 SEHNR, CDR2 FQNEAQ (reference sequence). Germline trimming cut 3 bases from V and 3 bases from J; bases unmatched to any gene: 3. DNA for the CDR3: TGTGCCAGCAGCTTGACAGGGCGAACAGATACGCAGTATTTT. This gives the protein CASSLTGRTDTQYF.

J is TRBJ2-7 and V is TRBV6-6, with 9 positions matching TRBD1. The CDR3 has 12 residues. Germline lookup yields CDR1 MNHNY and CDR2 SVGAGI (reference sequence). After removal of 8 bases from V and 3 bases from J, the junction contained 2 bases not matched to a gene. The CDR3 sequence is CASVDRGYEQYF. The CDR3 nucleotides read TGTGCCAGCGTGGACAGGGGCTACGAGCAGTACTTC.

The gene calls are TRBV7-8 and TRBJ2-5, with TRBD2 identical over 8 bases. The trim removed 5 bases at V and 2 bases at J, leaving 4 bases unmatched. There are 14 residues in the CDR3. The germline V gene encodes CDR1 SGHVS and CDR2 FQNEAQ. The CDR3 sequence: CASSQLAAQETQYF. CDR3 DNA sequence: TGTGCCAGCAGCCAACTAGCGGCTCAAGAGACCCAGTACTTC.

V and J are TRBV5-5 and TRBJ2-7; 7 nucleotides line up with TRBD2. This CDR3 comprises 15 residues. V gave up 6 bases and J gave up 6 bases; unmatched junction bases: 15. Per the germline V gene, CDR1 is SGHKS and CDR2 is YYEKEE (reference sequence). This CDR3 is CASKTWEGAIFEQYF. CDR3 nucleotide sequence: TGTGCCAGCAAAACTTGGGAGGGAGCGATCTTCGAGCAGTACTTC. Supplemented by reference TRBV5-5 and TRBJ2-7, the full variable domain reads DAGVTQSPTHLIKTRGQQVTLRCSPISGHKSVSWYQQVLGQGPQFIFQYYEKEERGRGNFPDRFSARQFPNYSSELNVNALLLGDSALYLCASKTWEGAIFEQYFGPGTRLTVT.

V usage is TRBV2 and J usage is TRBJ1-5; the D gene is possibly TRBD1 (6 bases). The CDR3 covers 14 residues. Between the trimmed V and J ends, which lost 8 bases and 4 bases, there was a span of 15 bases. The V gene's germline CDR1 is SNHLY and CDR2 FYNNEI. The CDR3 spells CASRGGGWNQPQHF. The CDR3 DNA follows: TGTGCCAGCCGAGGGGGGGGCTGGAATCAGCCCCAGCATTTT.

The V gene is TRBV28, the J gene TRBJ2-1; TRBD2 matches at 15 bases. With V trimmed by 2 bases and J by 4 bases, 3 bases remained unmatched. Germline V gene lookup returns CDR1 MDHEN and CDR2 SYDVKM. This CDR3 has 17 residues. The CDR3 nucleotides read TGTGCCAGCAGTTTAGGACTAGCGGGAGGGGGGTACAATGAGCAGTTCTTC. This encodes CASSLGLAGGGYNEQFF.

CDR3 bases: TGCGCCAGCAGCCAAGATGGGGTGGGGGGCTACAATGAGCAGTTCTTC. Amino acids: CASSQDGVGGYNEQFF. V usage is TRBV4-3 and J usage is TRBJ2-1; perhaps TRBD2 as D (6 bases). Germline V lookup: CDR1 LGHNA, CDR2 YSLEER. CDR3 length equals 16 residues. V was trimmed by 0 bases and J by 3 bases, leaving 12 bases between them.

CDR3 loop: CASSLRDRGTDTQYF. The CDR3 region has the DNA TGTGCCAGCAGTTTAAGGGACAGAGGCACAGATACGCAGTATTTT. V and J are TRBV27 and TRBJ2-3, with TRBD1 matching over 7 bases. CDR1 MNHEY and CDR2 SMNVEV come from the germline V gene (reference sequence). V shed 2 bases, J shed 1 base, and the junction held 3 bases outside the gene matches. The CDR3 is made up of 15 amino acids.

In DNA, the CDR3 is TGTGCCAGCAGCGTACAGGGGTCGGGGGAGCTGTTTTTT. This gives the protein CASSVQGSGELFF. This rearrangement joins TRBV9 to TRBJ2-2; tentatively, D is TRBD1 (6 bases). Germline CDR1 is SGDLS and CDR2 is YYNGEE. This CDR3 comprises 13 residues. V lost 1 base, J lost 8 bases, and 9 bases lay in between.

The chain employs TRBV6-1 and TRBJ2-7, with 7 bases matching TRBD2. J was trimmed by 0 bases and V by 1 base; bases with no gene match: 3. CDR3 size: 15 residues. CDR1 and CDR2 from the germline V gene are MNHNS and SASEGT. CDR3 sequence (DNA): TGTGCCAGCAGTGAAGAAGCGGGACCCTCCTACGAGCAGTACTTC. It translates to CASSEEAGPSYEQYF.

The CDR3 DNA reads as TGTGCCAGCAGCCAAGGAGGGGGGGCTGGGGCCAACGTCCTGACTTTC. It codes for CASSQGGGAGANVLTF. The chain combines TRBV4-2 with TRBJ2-6; a weak D match, TRBD2 (7 bases). Germline-derived CDR1 and CDR2 are LGHNA and YNFKEQ. V lost 1 base, J lost 2 bases, and 9 bases lay in between. The CDR3 is 16 amino acids.

CDR3 region: CASSLVPNEQFF. The CDR3 nucleotides are TGTGCCAGCAGCTTAGTCCCGAATGAGCAGTTCTTC. The chain combines TRBV13 with TRBJ2-1; unclear D gene. Germline CDR1 PRHDT, CDR2 FYEKMQ (reference sequence). V lost 1 base and J lost 7, with 5 bases in between. CDR3 size: 12 residues.

CDR3 nucleotide sequence: TGTGCCAGCAGTGGACTACTGAGCTCCTATAATTCACCCCTCCACTTT. This gives the protein CASSGLLSSYNSPLHF. The gene calls are TRBV6-1 and TRBJ1-6; D is ambiguous. V was pared by 4 bases and J by 0 bases, with 10 bases between. The germline V gene encodes CDR1 MNHNS and CDR2 SASEGT. The CDR3 runs to 16 residues.

CDR3: CASSLGDTVSTDTQYF. CDR3 sequence (DNA): TGTGCCAGCAGCCTAGGGGACACCGTAAGCACAGATACGCAGTATTTT. J is TRBJ2-3 and V is TRBV7-8; TRBD1 is a possible D gene (6 bases). V lost 5 bases, J lost 0 bases, and 15 bases lay in between. Germline CDR1 is SGHVS and CDR2 is FQNEAQ. The CDR3 consists of 16 residues.

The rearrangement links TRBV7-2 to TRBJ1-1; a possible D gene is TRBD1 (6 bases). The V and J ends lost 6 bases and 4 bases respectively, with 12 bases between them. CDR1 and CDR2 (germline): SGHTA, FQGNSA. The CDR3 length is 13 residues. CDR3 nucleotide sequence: TGTGCCAGCAGTTACAGGGTTCCCACTGAAGCTTTCTTT. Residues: CASSYRVPTEAFF.

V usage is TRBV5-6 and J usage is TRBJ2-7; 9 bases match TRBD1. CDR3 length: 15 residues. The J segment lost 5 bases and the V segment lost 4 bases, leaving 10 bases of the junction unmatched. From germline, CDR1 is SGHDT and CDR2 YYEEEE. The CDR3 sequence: CASSRGGTGYNEQYF. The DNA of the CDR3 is TGTGCCAGCAGCCGAGGGGGGACAGGGTACAACGAGCAGTACTTC.

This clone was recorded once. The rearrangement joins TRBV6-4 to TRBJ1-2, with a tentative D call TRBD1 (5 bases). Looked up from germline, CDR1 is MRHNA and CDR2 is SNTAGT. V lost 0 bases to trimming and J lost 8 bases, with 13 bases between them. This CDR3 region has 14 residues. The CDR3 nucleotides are TGTGCCAGCAGTGACTCCGTCAGGGCGACCGGCTACACCTTC. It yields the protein CASSDSVRATGYTF.

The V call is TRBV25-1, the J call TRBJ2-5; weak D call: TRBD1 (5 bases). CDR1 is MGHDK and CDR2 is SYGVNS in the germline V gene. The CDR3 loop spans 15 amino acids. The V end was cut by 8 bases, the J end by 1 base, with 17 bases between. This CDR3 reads CASSRTPKGQETQYF. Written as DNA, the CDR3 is TGTGCCAGCTCGAGGACACCAAAGGGCCAAGAGACCCAGTACTTC. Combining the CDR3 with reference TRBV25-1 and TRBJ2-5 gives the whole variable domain EADIYQTPRYLVIGTGKKITLECSQTMGHDKMYWYQQDPGMELHLIHYSYGVNSTEKGDLSSESTVSRIRTEHFPLTLESARPSHTSQYLCASSRTPKGQETQYFGPGTRLLVL.

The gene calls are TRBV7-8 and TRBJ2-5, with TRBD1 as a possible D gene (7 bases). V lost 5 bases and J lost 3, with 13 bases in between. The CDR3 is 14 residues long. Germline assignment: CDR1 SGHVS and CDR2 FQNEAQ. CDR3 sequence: CASSARDREETQYF. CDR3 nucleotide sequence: TGTGCCAGCAGCGCGCGGGACAGAGAAGAGACCCAGTACTTC.

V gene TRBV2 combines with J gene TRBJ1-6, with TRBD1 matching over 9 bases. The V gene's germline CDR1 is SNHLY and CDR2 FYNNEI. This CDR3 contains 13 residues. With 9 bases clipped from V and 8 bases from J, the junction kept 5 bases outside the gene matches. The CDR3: CASGGQGDSPLHF. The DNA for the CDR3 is TGTGCCAGTGGGGGACAGGGAGATTCACCCCTCCACTTT.

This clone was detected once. The chain's CDR3 is CAWTLSGKSEAFF. CDR3 nucleotides: TGTGCCTGGACATTATCGGGGAAGAGTGAAGCTTTCTTT. The V call is TRBV30, the J call TRBJ1-1; D unresolved. This CDR3 spans 13 amino acids. Germline CDR1 and CDR2: GTSNPN and SVGIG (reference sequence). The V and J ends lost 4 bases and 7 bases respectively, with 16 bases between them.

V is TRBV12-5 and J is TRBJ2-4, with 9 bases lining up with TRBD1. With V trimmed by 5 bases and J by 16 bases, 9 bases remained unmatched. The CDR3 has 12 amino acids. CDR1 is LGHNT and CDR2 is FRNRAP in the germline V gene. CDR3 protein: CASGTRQGETYF. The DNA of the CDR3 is TGTGCTAGTGGTACCCGACAGGGGGAGACTTACTTC.

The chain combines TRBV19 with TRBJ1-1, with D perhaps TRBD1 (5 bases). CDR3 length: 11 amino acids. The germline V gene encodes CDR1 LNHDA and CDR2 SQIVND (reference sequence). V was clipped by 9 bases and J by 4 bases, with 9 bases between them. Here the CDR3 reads CASGGTTEAFF. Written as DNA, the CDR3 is TGTGCCAGCGGAGGGACCACTGAAGCTTTCTTT. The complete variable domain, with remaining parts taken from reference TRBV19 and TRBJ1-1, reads DGGITQSPKYLFRKEGQNVTLSCEQNLNHDAMYWYRQDPGQGLRLIYYSQIVNDFQKGDIAEGYSVSREKKESFPLTVTSAQKNPTAFYLCASGGTTEAFFGQGTRLTVV.

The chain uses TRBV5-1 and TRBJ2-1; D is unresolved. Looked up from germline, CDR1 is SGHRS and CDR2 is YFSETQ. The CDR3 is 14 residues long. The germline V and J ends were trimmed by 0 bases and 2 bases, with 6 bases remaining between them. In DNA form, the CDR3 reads TGCGCCAGCAGCTTGGACCAGGCCTACAATGAGCAGTTCTTC. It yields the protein CASSLDQAYNEQFF.

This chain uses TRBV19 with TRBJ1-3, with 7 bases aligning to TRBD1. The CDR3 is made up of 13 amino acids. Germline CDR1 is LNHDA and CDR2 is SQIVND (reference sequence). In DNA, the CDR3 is TGTGCGGGGCCGACAGGGTCGGGAAACACCATATATTTT. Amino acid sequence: CAGPTGSGNTIYF.

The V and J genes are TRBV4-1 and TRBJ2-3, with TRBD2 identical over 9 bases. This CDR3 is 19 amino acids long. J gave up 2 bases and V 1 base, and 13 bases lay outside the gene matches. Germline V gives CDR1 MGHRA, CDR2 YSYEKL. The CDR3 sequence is CASSQGFPLSGGFTDTQYF. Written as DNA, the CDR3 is TGCGCCAGCAGCCAAGGTTTTCCCTTAAGCGGGGGGTTCACAGATACGCAGTATTTT.

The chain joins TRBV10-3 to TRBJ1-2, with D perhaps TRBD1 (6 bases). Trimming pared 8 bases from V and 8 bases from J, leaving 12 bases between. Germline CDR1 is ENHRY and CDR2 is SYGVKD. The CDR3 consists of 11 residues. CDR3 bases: TGTGCCATCCGGGCAGGGGCGGGCTACACCTTC. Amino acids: CAIRAGAGYTF.

DNA of the CDR3: TGTGCCAGCAGGCTAACCGAGGGACAGGGGGCCTACGAGCAGTACTTC. Amino acid sequence: CASRLTEGQGAYEQYF. This rearrangement joins TRBV27 to TRBJ2-7; 11 bases line up with TRBD1. Germline values: CDR1 MNHEY, CDR2 SMNVEV (reference sequence). V gave up 6 bases and J gave up 2 bases; unmatched junction bases: 9. The CDR3 loop spans 16 amino acids.